This T cell receptor beta chain was sequenced during a study of blood T cell repertoires in COVID-19. The overall study: Samples representing acute and convalescent COVID-19 were sourced from the United States, Italy and Spain. T cells, B-cell-depleted T cells, or PBMCs supplied cDNA or gDNA.

Per the authors' pipeline: The assay estimated nucleated cells by amplifying reference gene primers. Produced via immunoSEQ multiplex PCR; TCRdb's table is partial and in-frame only. That table supplies the V and J calls and clone size; D and trimming were determined from the DNA. The table lists about 32,000 clones, about nine tenths of them singletons, with around 15% in the top ten. The CDR3 covers 12 residues. Trimming cost V 5 bases and J 6 bases, with 8 bases left between them. Germline CDR1 and CDR2: LGHDT and YNNKEL (reference sequence). The specimen was peripheral blood. This sequence was found in a man aged 60-69 years with active COVID-19. This chain joins TRBV3-1 (or the pseudogene TRBV3-2) and TRBJ2-1, with D tentatively TRBD1 (5 bases). The CDR3 spells CASSSGSNEQFF. In nucleotides, the CDR3 is TGTGCCAGCAGCTCAGGGTCCAATGAGCAGTTCTTC.